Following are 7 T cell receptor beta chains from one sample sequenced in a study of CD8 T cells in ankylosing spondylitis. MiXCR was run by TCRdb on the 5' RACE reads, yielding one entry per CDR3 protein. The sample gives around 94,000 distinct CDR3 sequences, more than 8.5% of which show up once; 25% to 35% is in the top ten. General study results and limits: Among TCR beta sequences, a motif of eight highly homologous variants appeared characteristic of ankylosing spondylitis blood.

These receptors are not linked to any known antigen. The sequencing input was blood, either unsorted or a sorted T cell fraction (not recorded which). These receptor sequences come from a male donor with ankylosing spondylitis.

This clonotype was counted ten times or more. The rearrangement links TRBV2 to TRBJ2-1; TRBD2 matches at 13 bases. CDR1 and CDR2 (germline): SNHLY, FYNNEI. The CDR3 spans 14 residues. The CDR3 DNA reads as TGTGCTCAAGGGAGACTAGCGGGAGGAAATGAGCAGTTCTTC. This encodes CAQGRLAGGNEQFF.

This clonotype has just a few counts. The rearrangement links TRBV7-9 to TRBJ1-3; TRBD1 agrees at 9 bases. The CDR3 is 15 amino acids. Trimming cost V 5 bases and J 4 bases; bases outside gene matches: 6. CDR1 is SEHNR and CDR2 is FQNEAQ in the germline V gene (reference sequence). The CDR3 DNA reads TGTGCCAGCAGCCTCGGGACAGGGCCAGGAAACACCATATATTTT. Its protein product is CASSLGTGPGNTIYF.

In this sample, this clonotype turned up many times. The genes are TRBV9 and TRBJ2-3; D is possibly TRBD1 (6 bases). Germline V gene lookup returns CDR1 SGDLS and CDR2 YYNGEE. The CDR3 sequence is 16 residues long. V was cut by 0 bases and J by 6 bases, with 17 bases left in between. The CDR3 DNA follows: TGTGCCAGCAGCGTAGATGTAACAGGGCCCTTGGATACGCAGTATTTT. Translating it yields CASSVDVTGPLDTQYF.

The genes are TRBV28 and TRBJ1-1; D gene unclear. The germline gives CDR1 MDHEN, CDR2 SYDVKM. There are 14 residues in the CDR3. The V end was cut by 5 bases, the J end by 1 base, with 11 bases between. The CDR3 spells CASSPRAKNTEAFF. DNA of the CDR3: TGTGCCAGCAGTCCCCGGGCCAAGAACACTGAAGCTTTCTTT.

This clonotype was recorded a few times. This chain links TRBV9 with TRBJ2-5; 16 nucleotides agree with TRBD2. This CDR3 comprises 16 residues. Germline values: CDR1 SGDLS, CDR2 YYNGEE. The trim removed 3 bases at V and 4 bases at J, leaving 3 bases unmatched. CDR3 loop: CASSAGLAGGRETQYF. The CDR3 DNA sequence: TGTGCCAGCAGCGCGGGACTAGCGGGAGGGAGAGAGACCCAGTACTTC.

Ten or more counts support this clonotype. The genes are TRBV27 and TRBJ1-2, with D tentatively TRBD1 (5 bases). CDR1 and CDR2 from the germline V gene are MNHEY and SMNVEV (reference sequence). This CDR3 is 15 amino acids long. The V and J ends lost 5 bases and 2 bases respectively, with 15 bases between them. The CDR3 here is CASSLGGAVNYGYTF. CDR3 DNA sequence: TGTGCCAGCAGTCTTGGAGGGGCTGTGAACTATGGCTACACCTTC.

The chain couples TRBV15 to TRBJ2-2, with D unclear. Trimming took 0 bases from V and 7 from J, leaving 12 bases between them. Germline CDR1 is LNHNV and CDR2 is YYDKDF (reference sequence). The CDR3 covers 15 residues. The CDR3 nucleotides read TGTGCCACCAGCAGAGATTTCCCTACCGGCGGGGAGCTGTTTTTT. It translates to CATSRDFPTGGELFF.